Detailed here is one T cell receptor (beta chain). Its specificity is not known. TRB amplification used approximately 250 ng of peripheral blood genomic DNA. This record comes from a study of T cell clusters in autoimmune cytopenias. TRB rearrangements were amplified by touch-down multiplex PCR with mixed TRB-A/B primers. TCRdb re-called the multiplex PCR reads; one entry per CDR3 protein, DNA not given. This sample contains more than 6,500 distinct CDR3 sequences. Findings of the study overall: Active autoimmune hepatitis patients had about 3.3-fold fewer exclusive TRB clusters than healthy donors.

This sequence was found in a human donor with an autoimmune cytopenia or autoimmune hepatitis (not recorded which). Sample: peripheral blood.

This CDR3 reads CSASSPGSSYNEQFF. The chain has TRBV20-1 and TRBJ2-1. Germline CDR1 is DFQATT and CDR2 is SNEGSKA (reference sequence). This CDR3 is 15 amino acids long.